The T cell receptor (beta chain) under discussion was sequenced for a study of OX40 agonist ivuxolimab in advanced cancers. Study-wide context: Treatment of patients was with ivuxolimab, an agonistic anti-OX40 (CD134) antibody.

The V end lost 2 bases, the J end lost 2 bases, and 11 bases lay between the germline ends. In germline, CDR1 is MDHEN, CDR2 SYDVKM. This CDR3 has 15 residues. The study, taken as a whole, reports: In the 0.1 to 3.0 mg/kg range, CD4+ and CD8+ blood T cells had expanded clonally by week 6.

Assay used: immunoSEQ multiplex PCR; TCRdb lists only in-frame clones, some missing. Of about 79,000 clones in the sample, more than 85% were seen once. Of note for this clone: The antigen remains undetermined.

The rearrangement joins TRBV28 to TRBJ2-3; D may be TRBD2 (7 bases). The receptor was derived from an adult with an advanced solid tumor such as melanoma, head and neck, liver or kidney cancer. Sequencing used CD4+ or CD8+ T cells sorted from blood, obtained in a trial of the OX40 agonist ivuxolimab. CDR3 coding DNA: TGTGCCAGCAGTTTAGGGGGGGCCAACACAGATACGCAGTATTTT. Amino acids: CASSLGGANTDTQYF.